The sample holds a few counts of the clone carrying this TCR beta chain. What it binds is unknown. This entry comes from a study of T cells after yellow fever vaccination. Study context: In the case of low-cell-number fractions, SMART-Seq v4 Ultra Low Input was used for preparation. Study-level points and caveats: Only a small proportion of the clonotypes turned up in both the CD4 and the CD8 compartments, likely arising from convergent recombination. Re-detected after boosting: most primary clones, 96% of CD4 and roughly 90% of CD8. There was a possibility that FACS-sorted repertoires contained abundant clonotypes contaminating from the bulk population.

MiXCR was run by TCRdb on the 5' RACE reads, yielding one entry per CDR3 protein. The sample holds more than 55,000 distinct CDR3 sequences, 6.5% to 9% seen once. V shed 5 bases and J 5 bases; nucleotides not matched to a gene: 8. The CDR3 has 14 amino acids. Germline V CDR1 and CDR2: MNHNS, SASEGT. The TCR was taken from a man aged 25-45 years who received the YFV17D yellow fever vaccine. This chain uses TRBV6-1 with TRBJ2-5; 7 bases are a match to TRBD1. The sequencing used CD8+ T cells sorted from PBMCs, collected 15 days after the yellow fever booster vaccination. CDR3 amino acids: CASSPEGAGETQYF. DNA of the CDR3: TGTGCCAGCAGTCCCGAGGGGGCCGGGGAGACCCAGTACTTC.